The rows below give T cell receptor beta chains drawn from one sample of a study of beta chain features in type 1 diabetes. Measured with immunoSEQ multiplex PCR; TCRdb has only the in-frame clones, and not every one. Counted here are some 350,000 clones, less than 15% occurring once; the ten biggest clones make up roughly 0.015%. Input material: naive CD4+ T cells from blood. The receptors derive from a woman aged 18 to 35 with type 1 diabetes. CDR3s include the opening cysteine and the closing phenylalanine or tryptophan. A D gene is named only where the DNA matches it firmly. Size is omitted from some rows. Given values are once, few, many or a class for expanded clones.

D gene: TRBD2; J gene: TRBJ2-6; V gene: TRBV5-1; clone size: NA; CDR3 protein: CASSLDPPGLAVSGANVLTF; CDR3 DNA: TGCGCCAGCAGCTTGGATCCGCCGGGACTAGCGGTCTCTGGGGCCAACGTCCTGACTTTC
D gene: NA; J gene: TRBJ2-4; V gene: TRBV27; clone size: NA; CDR3 protein: CASSPRVWSPGQNIQYF; CDR3 DNA: TGTGCCAGCAGTCCAAGGGTGTGGTCCCCAGGGCAAAACATTCAGTACTTC
D gene: NA; J gene: TRBJ1-2; V gene: TRBV19; clone size: few; CDR3 protein: CASSDGLDGYTF; CDR3 DNA: TGTGCCAGTAGTGACGGGTTGGATGGCTACACCTTC
D gene: NA; J gene: TRBJ1-2; V gene: TRBV27; clone size: NA; CDR3 protein: CASSSAGAGWYGYTF; CDR3 DNA: TGTGCCAGCAGTTCCGCCGGAGCAGGGTGGTATGGCTACACCTTC
D gene: NA; J gene: TRBJ2-1; V gene: TRBV1; clone size: NA; CDR3 protein: CTSRSGRANEQFF; CDR3 DNA: TGCACCAGCAGGAGCGGGAGGGCCAATGAGCAGTTCTTC
D gene: NA; J gene: TRBJ2-1; V gene: TRBV19; clone size: NA; CDR3 protein: CASRARTQSYNEQFF; CDR3 DNA: TGTGCCAGTCGAGCCCGGACACAGTCCTACAATGAGCAGTTCTTC
D gene: NA; J gene: TRBJ2-2; V gene: TRBV5-1; clone size: few; CDR3 protein: CASSFRDSSNTGELFF; CDR3 DNA: TGCGCCAGCAGCTTCCGCGACAGTTCGAACACCGGGGAGCTGTTTTTT
D gene: NA; J gene: TRBJ2-7; V gene: TRBV25-1; clone size: few; CDR3 protein: CASSESTGQYF; CDR3 DNA: TGTGCCAGCAGTGAATCGACGGGACAGTACTTC
D gene: NA; J gene: TRBJ1-5; V gene: TRBV30; clone size: few; CDR3 protein: CAWDDGGYQPQHF; CDR3 DNA: TGTGCCTGGGACGATGGCGGCTATCAGCCCCAGCATTTT
D gene: TRBD1; J gene: TRBJ1-4; V gene: TRBV7-7; clone size: NA; CDR3 protein: CASSRRQGAGEKLFF; CDR3 DNA: TGTGCCAGCAGTCGAAGACAGGGGGCAGGTGAAAAACTGTTTTTT
D gene: NA; J gene: TRBJ2-1; V gene: TRBV7-2; clone size: few; CDR3 protein: CASSRWARDSSYNEQFF; CDR3 DNA: TGTGCCAGCAGCAGATGGGCTCGCGATAGCTCCTACAATGAGCAGTTCTTC
D gene: NA; J gene: TRBJ2-7; V gene: TRBV2; clone size: few; CDR3 protein: CASTPQGSSYEQYF; CDR3 DNA: TGTGCCAGCACACCTCAGGGAAGCTCCTACGAGCAGTACTTC
D gene: TRBD1; J gene: TRBJ1-2; V gene: TRBV6-5; clone size: NA; CDR3 protein: CASSYWTGQGRSGYTF; CDR3 DNA: TGTGCCAGCAGCTACTGGACAGGGCAGGGGAGGAGTGGCTACACCTTC
D gene: NA; J gene: TRBJ1-1; V gene: TRBV6-6; clone size: few; CDR3 protein: CASSTLLTDYTEAFF; CDR3 DNA: TGTGCCAGCAGTACCCTATTGACAGATTACACTGAAGCTTTCTTT
D gene: NA; J gene: TRBJ2-5; V gene: TRBV11-3; clone size: few; CDR3 protein: CASSLGTGETQYF; CDR3 DNA: TGTGCCAGCAGCTTAGGAACAGGGGAGACCCAGTACTTC
D gene: TRBD1; J gene: TRBJ1-5; V gene: TRBV28; clone size: few; CDR3 protein: CASSPNRGRNQPQHF; CDR3 DNA: TGTGCCAGCAGCCCAAACAGGGGGCGCAATCAGCCCCAGCATTTT
D gene: NA; J gene: TRBJ2-5; V gene: TRBV4-3; clone size: many; CDR3 protein: CASSLGLQETQYF; CDR3 DNA: TGCGCCAGCAGCCTAGGACTACAAGAGACCCAGTACTTC
D gene: TRBD1; J gene: TRBJ1-1; V gene: TRBV30; clone size: few; CDR3 protein: CAWSVQGRAFF; CDR3 DNA: TGTGCCTGGAGTGTACAGGGGAGGGCTTTCTTT
D gene: TRBD2; J gene: TRBJ2-2; V gene: TRBV7-9; clone size: few; CDR3 protein: CAITPYGGAIVGELFF; CDR3 DNA: TGTGCCATCACTCCCTACGGGGGGGCTATAGTCGGGGAGCTGTTTTTT
D gene: TRBD1; J gene: TRBJ2-1; V gene: TRBV19; clone size: few; CDR3 protein: CATNLGQDYNEQFF; CDR3 DNA: TGTGCCACCAACCTGGGACAGGACTACAATGAGCAGTTCTTC
D gene: TRBD2; J gene: TRBJ2-3; V gene: TRBV11-2; clone size: few; CDR3 protein: CASSSGGLAGVPSTDTQYF; CDR3 DNA: TGTGCCAGCAGCTCCGGGGGACTAGCGGGAGTTCCAAGCACAGATACGCAGTATTTT
D gene: TRBD1; J gene: TRBJ2-7; V gene: TRBV7-7; clone size: few; CDR3 protein: CASSLGTSGGYEQYF; CDR3 DNA: TGTGCCAGCAGCTTAGGGACCTCAGGGGGATACGAGCAGTACTTC
D gene: NA; J gene: TRBJ1-1; V gene: TRBV2; clone size: few; CDR3 protein: CASNRRGVRGTEAFF; CDR3 DNA: TGTGCCAGCAACCGAAGGGGCGTCAGGGGTACTGAAGCTTTCTTT
D gene: TRBD1; J gene: TRBJ2-7; V gene: TRBV10-3; clone size: NA; CDR3 protein: CAISDNGQGVYEQYF; CDR3 DNA: TGTGCCATCAGTGATAATGGACAGGGGGTTTACGAGCAGTACTTC
D gene: NA; J gene: TRBJ1-2; V gene: TRBV27; clone size: NA; CDR3 protein: CASSPRTVSGGYTF; CDR3 DNA: TGTGCCAGCAGTCCCCGGACAGTCTCGGGAGGCTACACCTTC
D gene: NA; J gene: TRBJ1-1; V gene: TRBV7-9; clone size: NA; CDR3 protein: CASSLDWAGNTEAFF; CDR3 DNA: TGTGCCAGCAGCTTAGATTGGGCGGGGAACACTGAAGCTTTCTTT
D gene: TRBD2; J gene: TRBJ2-3; V gene: TRBV6-5; clone size: NA; CDR3 protein: CASSPKTGTSGWQYF; CDR3 DNA: TGTGCCAGCAGTCCGAAAACCGGGACTAGCGGGTGGCAGTATTTT
D gene: NA; J gene: TRBJ1-5; V gene: TRBV30; clone size: few; CDR3 protein: CAWTSGQVNQPQHF; CDR3 DNA: TGTGCCTGGACCTCGGGACAAGTCAATCAGCCCCAGCATTTT
D gene: TRBD1; J gene: TRBJ2-7; V gene: TRBV28; clone size: few; CDR3 protein: CASAMGQPDEQYF; CDR3 DNA: TGTGCCAGCGCTATGGGACAGCCTGACGAGCAGTACTTC
D gene: TRBD1; J gene: TRBJ2-7; V gene: TRBV27; clone size: few; CDR3 protein: CASSPRQGSHYEQYF; CDR3 DNA: TGTGCCAGCAGTCCAAGACAGGGGTCCCACTACGAGCAGTACTTC
D gene: NA; J gene: TRBJ1-2; V gene: TRBV5-1; clone size: NA; CDR3 protein: CASSLEAVRGNYGYTF; CDR3 DNA: TGCGCCAGCAGCTTGGAGGCGGTCAGGGGAAACTATGGCTACACCTTC
D gene: TRBD2; J gene: TRBJ2-1; V gene: TRBV11-1; clone size: NA; CDR3 protein: CASSRNPGLEQFF; CDR3 DNA: TGTGCCAGCAGCCGTAATCCGGGACTAGAGCAGTTCTTC
D gene: TRBD2; J gene: TRBJ2-7; V gene: TRBV27; clone size: NA; CDR3 protein: CASRKLAGPYEQYF; CDR3 DNA: TGTGCCAGCAGAAAACTAGCGGGACCCTACGAGCAGTACTTC
D gene: TRBD2; J gene: TRBJ2-5; V gene: TRBV19; clone size: NA; CDR3 protein: CASSSGLAEETQYF; CDR3 DNA: TGTGCCAGTAGTTCGGGACTAGCGGAGGAGACCCAGTACTTC
D gene: NA; J gene: TRBJ1-1; V gene: TRBV6-5; clone size: NA; CDR3 protein: CATRVGGVGTEAFF; CDR3 DNA: TGTGCCACCCGCGTAGGAGGGGTTGGCACTGAAGCTTTCTTT
D gene: NA; J gene: TRBJ1-1; V gene: TRBV5-1; clone size: few; CDR3 protein: CASSPTGGEAFF; CDR3 DNA: TGCGCCAGCAGCCCCACGGGTGGTGAAGCTTTCTTT
D gene: NA; J gene: TRBJ2-4; V gene: TRBV28; clone size: NA; CDR3 protein: CAPTSLTNRGSKNIQYF; CDR3 DNA: TGTGCCCCCACCTCATTGACCAATCGGGGGTCCAAAAACATTCAGTACTTC
D gene: NA; J gene: TRBJ1-2; V gene: TRBV7-2; clone size: NA; CDR3 protein: CASSLTNWGYTF; CDR3 DNA: TGTGCCAGCAGCTTAACCAACTGGGGCTACACCTTC
D gene: TRBD1; J gene: TRBJ1-2; V gene: TRBV29-1; clone size: NA; CDR3 protein: CSVVPVQGIYGYTF; CDR3 DNA: TGCAGCGTCGTTCCGGTACAGGGGATCTATGGCTACACCTTC
D gene: TRBD2; J gene: TRBJ2-1; V gene: TRBV30; clone size: NA; CDR3 protein: CAWVGSGRSHSSYNEQFF; CDR3 DNA: TGTGCCTGGGTTGGTAGCGGGAGGTCCCACAGCTCCTACAATGAGCAGTTCTTC
D gene: TRBD1; J gene: TRBJ1-3; V gene: TRBV2; clone size: NA; CDR3 protein: CASTWTGGNTIYF; CDR3 DNA: TGTGCCAGCACTTGGACAGGGGGAAACACCATATATTTT
D gene: NA; J gene: TRBJ1-2; V gene: TRBV18; clone size: few; CDR3 protein: CASSHGEYGYTF; CDR3 DNA: TGTGCCAGCTCACACGGGGAGTATGGCTACACCTTC
D gene: TRBD1; J gene: TRBJ2-6; V gene: TRBV28; clone size: few; CDR3 protein: CASSSTGGLGANVLTF; CDR3 DNA: TGTGCCAGCAGTTCGACAGGGGGCCTTGGGGCCAACGTCCTGACTTTC
D gene: NA; J gene: TRBJ1-1; V gene: TRBV19; clone size: few; CDR3 protein: CASSLPGGYTEAFF; CDR3 DNA: TGTGCCAGTAGTTTACCCGGGGGGTACACTGAAGCTTTCTTT
D gene: NA; J gene: TRBJ1-2; V gene: TRBV14; clone size: few; CDR3 protein: CASSQRTQGGYTF; CDR3 DNA: TGTGCCAGCAGCCAGCGGACACAGGGTGGCTACACCTTC
D gene: TRBD1; J gene: TRBJ1-1; V gene: TRBV4-3; clone size: NA; CDR3 protein: CASSQVRAGTGAFF; CDR3 DNA: TGCGCCAGCAGCCAAGTAAGGGCCGGGACAGGGGCTTTCTTT
D gene: TRBD1; J gene: TRBJ1-1; V gene: TRBV7-9; clone size: NA; CDR3 protein: CASSPRDRAPEAFF; CDR3 DNA: TGTGCCAGCAGCCCCCGGGACAGGGCGCCTGAAGCTTTCTTT
D gene: TRBD2; J gene: TRBJ2-3; V gene: TRBV19; clone size: few; CDR3 protein: CASSIGGGRGTDTQYF; CDR3 DNA: TGTGCCAGTAGTATAGGTGGCGGGAGGGGCACAGATACGCAGTATTTT